This T cell receptor beta chain appears in the sequencing data of a study of blood T cells in healthy people across ages. Study-wide results and caveats: The study lacked donor CMV status, which possibly confounded expanded clonotype changes.

Caucasian individuals from Russia who were healthy and aged about 6 to 90 acted as donors. PBMCs, at least 7 million per sample, were isolated. Extraction yielded at least 6 micrograms of total RNA per sample. A second roughly 6 to 11 cycle PCR used barcoded and J-beta primers. In TCRdb, the 5' RACE reads were re-called with MiXCR into one record per CDR3 protein. The sample carries about 290,000 distinct CDR3 sequences, less than 30% recorded once. CDR1 SGHRS and CDR2 YFSETQ come from the germline V gene. V was cut by 2 bases and J by 0 bases, with 9 bases left in between. This CDR3 comprises 16 residues. With regard to this clonotype: The antigen is unknown.

The sequenced sample consisted of blood. The sequence derives from a woman aged 70-85 years in good health. V usage is TRBV5-1 and J usage is TRBJ1-6; TRBD1 is a possible D gene (5 bases). CDR3 sequence reads: CASSFGGSSYNSPLHF. The CDR3, as DNA: TGCGCCAGCAGCTTTGGGGGAAGCTCCTATAATTCACCCCTCCACTTT.